This is a list of T cell receptor beta chains from one sample in a study of T cells after yellow fever vaccination. TCRdb reprocessed the 5' RACE reads with MiXCR, giving one entry per CDR3 protein. The table lists roughly 400,000 distinct CDR3 sequences, roughly 20% of them singletons. Specimen: PBMCs, collected before the yellow fever booster vaccination. These TCRs come from a man younger than 35 who received the YFV17D yellow fever vaccine. The CDR3 runs from the conserved cysteine through the conserved F or W. Fields, in order: CDR3 protein, D gene, V gene, clone size, J gene. D genes are given only for firm matches. Clone size appears in some rows only: once, few, many, or a class for an expanded clone.

CASSWTERGGFNEQFF | TRBD2 | TRBV13 | few | TRBJ2-1
CAGSRELNQPQHF | . | TRBV28 | . | TRBJ1-5
CSVGGGNTEAFF | . | TRBV29-1 | few | TRBJ1-1
CASSLERSDADF | . | TRBV7-2 | . | TRBJ2-5
CASSSAATEAFF | . | TRBV27 | . | TRBJ1-1
CASSYGIGSYTEAFF | . | TRBV6-6 | . | TRBJ1-1
CASSSDTTLPYGYTF | . | TRBV6-5 | . | TRBJ1-2
CSVGKGGETQYF | . | TRBV29-1 | . | TRBJ2-5
CASSHRTGPAKNIQYF | . | TRBV3-1 | . | TRBJ2-4
CAISPGTYEQYF | . | TRBV10-3 | few | TRBJ2-7
CASSHGTGGFTEAFF | TRBD1 | TRBV4-1 | few | TRBJ1-1
CASSRKPGLETDTQYF | . | TRBV7-8 | few | TRBJ2-3
CASSRGLAGGNEQFF | TRBD2 | TRBV7-2 | few | TRBJ2-1
CASRGQGGTNSPLHF | TRBD1 | TRBV7-2 | many | TRBJ1-6
CASSQEFMGGGQYF | . | TRBV4-3 | many | TRBJ2-7
CASSLDGYQTQYF | . | TRBV11-3 | . | TRBJ2-5
CAWSGTSNQPQHF | . | TRBV30 | . | TRBJ1-5
CSAAIGAPETQYF | . | TRBV20-1 | many | TRBJ2-5
CSARVDRGRENIQYF | TRBD1 | TRBV20-1 | . | TRBJ2-4
CASSFGPLGGTDTQYF | . | TRBV7-3 | . | TRBJ2-3
CASSADTSGTQYF | . | TRBV5-1 | . | TRBJ2-5
CASSLATWGGDEQFF | . | TRBV5-1 | few | TRBJ2-1
CASSQDQGSNQPQHF | . | TRBV4-1 | many | TRBJ1-5